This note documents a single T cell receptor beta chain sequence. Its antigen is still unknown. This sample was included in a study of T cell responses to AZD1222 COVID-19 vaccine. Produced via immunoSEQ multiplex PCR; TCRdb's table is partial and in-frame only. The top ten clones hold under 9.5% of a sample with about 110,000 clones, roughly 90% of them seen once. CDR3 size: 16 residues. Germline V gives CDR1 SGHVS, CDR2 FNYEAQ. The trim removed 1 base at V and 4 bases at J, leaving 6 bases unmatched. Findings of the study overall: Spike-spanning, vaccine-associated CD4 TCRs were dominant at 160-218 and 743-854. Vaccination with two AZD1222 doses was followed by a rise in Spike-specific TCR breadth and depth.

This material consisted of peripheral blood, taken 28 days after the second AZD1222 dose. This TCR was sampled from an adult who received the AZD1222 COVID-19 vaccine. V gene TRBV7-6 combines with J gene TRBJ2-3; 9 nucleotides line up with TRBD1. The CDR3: CASSLGGTGSPDTQYF. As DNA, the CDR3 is TGTGCCAGCAGCTTAGGTGGGACAGGGTCCCCAGATACGCAGTATTTT.